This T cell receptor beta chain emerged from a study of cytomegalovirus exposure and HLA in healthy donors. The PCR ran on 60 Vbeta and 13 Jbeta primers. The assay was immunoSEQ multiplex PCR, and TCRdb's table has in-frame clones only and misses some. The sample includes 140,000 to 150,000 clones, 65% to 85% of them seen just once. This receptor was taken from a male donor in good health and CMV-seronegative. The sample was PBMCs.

The CDR3 coding sequence is TGCGCCAGCAGCCTCTCGGATAGAGGTTCACCCCTCCACTTT. Protein product: CASSLSDRGSPLHF. The rearrangement uses TRBV5-1 and TRBJ1-6; unclear D gene. CDR1 is SGHRS and CDR2 is YFSETQ in the germline V gene. The germline V and J ends were trimmed by 4 bases and 9 bases, with 14 bases remaining between them. The CDR3 totals 14 residues.